This T cell receptor (beta chain) came from a study of control samples from healthy donors and cancer patients. With 5 bases removed from V and 0 bases from J, the gap between germline ends came to 10 bases. Germline V gene sequence: CDR1 MGHRA, CDR2 YSYEKL. There are 15 residues in the CDR3. Here immunoSEQ multiplex PCR was the method, and the copy in TCRdb shows in-frame clones only, minus some. The table records fewer than 200,000 clones, just over 90% of them present only once. Sequenced input: blood. This TCR was sampled from a woman aged 60-75 years in good health. The rearrangement joins TRBV4-1 to TRBJ2-2, with D possibly being TRBD1 (5 bases). The CDR3 DNA reads as TGCGCCAGCAGCGCCAGGGTTACGAACACCGGGGAGCTGTTTTTT. Translating gives CASSARVTNTGELFF.